The source of this T cell receptor (beta chain) is a study of shared clonotypes between healthy human individuals. In its sample, this clone was seen once. Its specificity is not known. V was trimmed by 7 bases and J by 3 bases, leaving 16 bases between them. This CDR3 spans 13 amino acids. Germline V CDR1 and CDR2: SQVTM, ANQGSEA. Notes on the study in general: Naive subsets, compared against memory subsets, generally had larger estimated richness values. Clonotype sharing across a handful of donors was observed for 4% to 5.5% of naive CD4 clonotypes.

Libraries were prepared by immunoSEQ multiplex PCR; TCRdb keeps only in-frame clonotypes and omits some of them. The repertoire holds 550,000 to 850,000 clones, with around 67% as singletons. The source is a woman between 25 and 40 years old in good health. The sequenced sample consisted of memory CD4+ T cells sorted from blood. Indicated subset: CD45RA-negative fraction. J is TRBJ2-7 and V is TRBV29-1; a possible D gene is TRBD1 (6 bases). The CDR3 DNA is TGCAGCGCGGCGGACAGTGCGCACTACGAGCAGTACTTC. The encoded protein is CSAADSAHYEQYF.